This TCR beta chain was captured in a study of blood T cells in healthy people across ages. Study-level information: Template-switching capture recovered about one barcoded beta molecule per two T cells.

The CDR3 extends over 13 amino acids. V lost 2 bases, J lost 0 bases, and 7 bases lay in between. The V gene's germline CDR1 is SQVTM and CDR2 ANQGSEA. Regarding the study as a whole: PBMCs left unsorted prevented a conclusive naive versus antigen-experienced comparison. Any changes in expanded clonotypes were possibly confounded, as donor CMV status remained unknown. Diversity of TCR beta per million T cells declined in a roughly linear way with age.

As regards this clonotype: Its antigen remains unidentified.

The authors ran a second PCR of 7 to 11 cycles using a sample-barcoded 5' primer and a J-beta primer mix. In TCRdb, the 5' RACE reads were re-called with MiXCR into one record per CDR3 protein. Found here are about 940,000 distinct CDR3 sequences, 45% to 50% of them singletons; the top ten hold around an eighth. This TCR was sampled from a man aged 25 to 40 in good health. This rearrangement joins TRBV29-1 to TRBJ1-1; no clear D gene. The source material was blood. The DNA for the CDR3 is TGCAGCGTTGAAAACCGGTTGAACACTGAAGCTTTCTTT. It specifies CSVENRLNTEAFF.